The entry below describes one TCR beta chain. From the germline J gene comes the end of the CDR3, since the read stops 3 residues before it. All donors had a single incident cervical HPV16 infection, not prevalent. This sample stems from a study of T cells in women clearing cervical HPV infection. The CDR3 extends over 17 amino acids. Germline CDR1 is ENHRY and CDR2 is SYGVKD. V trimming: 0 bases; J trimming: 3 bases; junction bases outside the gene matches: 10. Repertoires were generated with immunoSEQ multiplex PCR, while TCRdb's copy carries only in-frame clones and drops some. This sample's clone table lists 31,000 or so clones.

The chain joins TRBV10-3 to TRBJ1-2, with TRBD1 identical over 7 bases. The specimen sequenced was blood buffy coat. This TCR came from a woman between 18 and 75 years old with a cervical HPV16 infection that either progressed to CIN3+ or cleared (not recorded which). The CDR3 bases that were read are TGTGCCATCAGTGAGTCGATTTTACAGGGGACTGACTATGGC. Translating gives CAISESILQGTDYG. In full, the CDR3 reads CAISESILQGTDYGYTF.